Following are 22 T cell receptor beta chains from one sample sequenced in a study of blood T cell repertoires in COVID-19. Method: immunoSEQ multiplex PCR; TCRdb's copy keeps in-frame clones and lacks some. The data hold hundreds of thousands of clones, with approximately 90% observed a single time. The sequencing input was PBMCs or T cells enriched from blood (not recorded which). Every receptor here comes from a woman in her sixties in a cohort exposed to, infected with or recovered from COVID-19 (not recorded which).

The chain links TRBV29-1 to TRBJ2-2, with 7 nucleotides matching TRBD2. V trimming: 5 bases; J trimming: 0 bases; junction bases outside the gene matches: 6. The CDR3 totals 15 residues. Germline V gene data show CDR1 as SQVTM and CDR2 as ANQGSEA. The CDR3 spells CSVSPSGANTGELFF. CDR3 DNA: TGCAGCGTTAGCCCTAGCGGCGCGAACACCGGGGAGCTGTTTTTT.

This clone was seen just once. The CDR3 DNA sequence: TGTGCCAGTGGGGAGACAGGGACGAGCTCTGGGGCCAACGTCCTGACTTTC. It is translated as CASGETGTSSGANVLTF. The chain has TRBV19 and TRBJ2-6; 7 bases are a match to TRBD1. Per the germline V gene, CDR1 is LNHDA and CDR2 is SQIVND (reference sequence). The CDR3 runs 17 residues. Trimming removed 8 bases from V and 0 bases from J; junction bases left unmatched: 10.

The CDR3 nucleotides read TGTGCCAGCAGCCTGACAGATCGTAGTGGCTACACCTTC. Its protein is CASSLTDRSGYTF. The J gene is TRBJ1-2, the V gene TRBV12-3 or TRBV12-4, with D maybe TRBD1 (5 bases). V was shortened by 6 bases and J by 7 bases, with 15 bases between the two germline ends. The CDR3 runs to 13 residues.

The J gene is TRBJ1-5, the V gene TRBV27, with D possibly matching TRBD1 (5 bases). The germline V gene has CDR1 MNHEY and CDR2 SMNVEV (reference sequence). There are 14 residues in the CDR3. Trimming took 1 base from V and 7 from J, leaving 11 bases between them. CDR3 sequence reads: CASSLYGGGQPQHF. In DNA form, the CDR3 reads TGTGCCAGCAGTTTATACGGGGGTGGGCAGCCCCAGCATTTT.

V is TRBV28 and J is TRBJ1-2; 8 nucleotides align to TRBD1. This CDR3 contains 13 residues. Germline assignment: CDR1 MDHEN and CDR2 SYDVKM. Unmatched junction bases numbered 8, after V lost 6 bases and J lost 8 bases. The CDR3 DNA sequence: TGTGCCAGCAGACGAGGACAGGGCCGCGGCTACACCTTC. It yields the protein CASRRGQGRGYTF.

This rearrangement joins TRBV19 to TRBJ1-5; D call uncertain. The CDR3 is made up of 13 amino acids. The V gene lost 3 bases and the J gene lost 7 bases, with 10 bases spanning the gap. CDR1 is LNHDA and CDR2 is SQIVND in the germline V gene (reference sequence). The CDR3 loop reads CASSMSGGQPQHF. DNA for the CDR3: TGTGCCAGTAGTATGAGTGGAGGGCAGCCCCAGCATTTT. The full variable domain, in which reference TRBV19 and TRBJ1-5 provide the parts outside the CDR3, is DGGITQSPKYLFRKEGQNVTLSCEQNLNHDAMYWYRQDPGQGLRLIYYSQIVNDFQKGDIAEGYSVSREKKESFPLTVTSAQKNPTAFYLCASSMSGGQPQHFGDGTRLSIL.

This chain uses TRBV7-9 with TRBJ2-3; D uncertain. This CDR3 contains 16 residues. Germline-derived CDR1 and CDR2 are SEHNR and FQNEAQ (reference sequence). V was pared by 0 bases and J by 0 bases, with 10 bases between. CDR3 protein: CASSLAPSSSTDTQYF. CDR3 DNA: TGTGCCAGCAGCTTAGCCCCCAGTTCTAGCACAGATACGCAGTATTTT. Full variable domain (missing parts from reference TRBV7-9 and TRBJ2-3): DTGVSQNPRHKITKRGQNVTFRCDPISEHNRLYWYRQTLGQGPEFLTYFQNEAQLEKSRLLSDRFSAERPKGSFSTLEIQRTEQGDSAMYLCASSLAPSSSTDTQYFGPGTRLTVL.

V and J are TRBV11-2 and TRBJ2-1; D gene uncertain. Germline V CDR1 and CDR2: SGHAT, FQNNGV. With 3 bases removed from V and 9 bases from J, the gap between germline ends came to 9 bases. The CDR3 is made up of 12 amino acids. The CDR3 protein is CASSLRRPEQFF. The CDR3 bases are TGTGCCAGCAGCTTGCGCCGTCCTGAGCAGTTCTTC.

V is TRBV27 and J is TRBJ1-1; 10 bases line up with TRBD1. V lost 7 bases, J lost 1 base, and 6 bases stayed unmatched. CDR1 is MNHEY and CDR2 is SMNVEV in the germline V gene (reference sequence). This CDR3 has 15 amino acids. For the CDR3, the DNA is TGTGCCAGCACGGACAGGGGGAATCCGAACACTGAAGCTTTCTTT. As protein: CASTDRGNPNTEAFF.

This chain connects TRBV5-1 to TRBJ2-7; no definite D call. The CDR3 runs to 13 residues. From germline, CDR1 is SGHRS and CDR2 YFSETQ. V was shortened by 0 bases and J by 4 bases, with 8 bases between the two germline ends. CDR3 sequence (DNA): TGCGCCAGCAGCTTGGGGCTAGAGTACGAGCAGTACTTC. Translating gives CASSLGLEYEQYF.

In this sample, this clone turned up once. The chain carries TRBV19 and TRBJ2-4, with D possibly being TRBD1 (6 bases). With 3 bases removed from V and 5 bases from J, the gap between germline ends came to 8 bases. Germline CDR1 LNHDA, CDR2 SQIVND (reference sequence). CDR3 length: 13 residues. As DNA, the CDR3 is TGTGCCAGTAGTATTTGGACAGAAAACATTCAGTACTTC. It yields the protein CASSIWTENIQYF.

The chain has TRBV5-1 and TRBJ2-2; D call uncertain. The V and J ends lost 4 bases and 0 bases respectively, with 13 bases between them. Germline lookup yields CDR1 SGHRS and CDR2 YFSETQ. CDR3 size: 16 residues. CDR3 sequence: CASSPYRLSNTGELFF. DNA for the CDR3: TGCGCCAGCAGCCCCTACAGATTGTCGAACACCGGGGAGCTGTTTTTT.

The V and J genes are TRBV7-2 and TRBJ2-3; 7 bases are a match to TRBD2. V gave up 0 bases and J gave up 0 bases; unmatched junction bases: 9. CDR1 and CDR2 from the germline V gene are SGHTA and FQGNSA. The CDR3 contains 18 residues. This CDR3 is CASSLAKIRAGSTDTQYF. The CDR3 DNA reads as TGTGCCAGCAGCTTAGCGAAAATTAGAGCGGGGAGCACAGATACGCAGTATTTT.

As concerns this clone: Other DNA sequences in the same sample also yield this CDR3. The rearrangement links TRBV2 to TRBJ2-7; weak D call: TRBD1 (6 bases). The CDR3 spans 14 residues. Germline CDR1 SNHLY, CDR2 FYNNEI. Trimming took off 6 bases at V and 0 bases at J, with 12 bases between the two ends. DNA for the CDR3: TGTGCCAGCAGATCACAGGGTAGCTCCTACGAGCAGTACTTC. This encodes CASRSQGSSYEQYF. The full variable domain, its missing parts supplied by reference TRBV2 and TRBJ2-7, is EPEVTQTPSHQVTQMGQEVILRCVPISNHLYFYWYRQILGQKVEFLVSFYNNEISEKSEIFDDQFSVERPDGSNFTLKIRSTKLEDSAMYFCASRSQGSSYEQYFGPGTRLTVT.

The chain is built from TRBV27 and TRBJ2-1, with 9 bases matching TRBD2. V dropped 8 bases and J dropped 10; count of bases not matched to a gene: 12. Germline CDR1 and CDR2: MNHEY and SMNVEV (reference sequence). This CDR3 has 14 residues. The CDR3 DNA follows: TGTGCCAGCGGACTAGCGACCCGCAATGCGGAGCAGTTCTTC. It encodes CASGLATRNAEQFF.

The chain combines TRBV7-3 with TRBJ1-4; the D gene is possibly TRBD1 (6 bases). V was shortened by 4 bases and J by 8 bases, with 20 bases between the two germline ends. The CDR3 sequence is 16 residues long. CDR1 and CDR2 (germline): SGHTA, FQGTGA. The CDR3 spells CASSWRPGTRREKLFF. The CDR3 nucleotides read TGTGCCAGCAGCTGGCGACCCGGGACAAGGCGGGAAAAACTGTTTTTT.

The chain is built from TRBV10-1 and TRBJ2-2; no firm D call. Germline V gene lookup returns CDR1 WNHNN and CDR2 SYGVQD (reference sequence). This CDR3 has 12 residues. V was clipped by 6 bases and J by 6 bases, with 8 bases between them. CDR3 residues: CASRGTAGELFF. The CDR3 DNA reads TGCGCCAGCAGAGGAACAGCCGGGGAGCTGTTTTTT.

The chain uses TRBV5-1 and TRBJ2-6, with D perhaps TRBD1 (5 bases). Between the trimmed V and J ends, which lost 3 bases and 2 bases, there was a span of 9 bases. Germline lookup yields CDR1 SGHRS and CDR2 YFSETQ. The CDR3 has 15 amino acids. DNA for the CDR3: TGCGCCAGCAGCTGGGCAGGGCCTGGGGCCAACGTCCTGACTTTC. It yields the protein CASSWAGPGANVLTF.

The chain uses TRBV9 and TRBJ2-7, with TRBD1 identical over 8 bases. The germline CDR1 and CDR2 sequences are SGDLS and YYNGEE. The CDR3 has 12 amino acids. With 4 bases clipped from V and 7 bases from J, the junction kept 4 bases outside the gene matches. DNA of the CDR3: TGTGCCAGCAGCCCGACAGGGGAAGAGCAGTACTTC. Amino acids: CASSPTGEEQYF. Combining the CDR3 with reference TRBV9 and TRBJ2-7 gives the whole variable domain DSGVTQTPKHLITATGQRVTLRCSPRSGDLSVYWYQQSLDQGLQFLIQYYNGEERAKGNILERFSAQQFPDLHSELNLSSLELGDSALYFCASSPTGEEQYFGPGTRLTVT.

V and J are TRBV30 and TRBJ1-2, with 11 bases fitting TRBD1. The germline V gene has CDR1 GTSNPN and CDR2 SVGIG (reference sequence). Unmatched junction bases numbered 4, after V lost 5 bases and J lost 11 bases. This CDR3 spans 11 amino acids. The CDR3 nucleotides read TGTGCCTGGGCCGGACAGGGGGCTTACACCTTC. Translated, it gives CAWAGQGAYTF. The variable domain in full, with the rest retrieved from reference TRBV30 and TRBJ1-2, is SQTIHQWPATLVQPVGSPLSLECTVEGTSNPNLYWYRQAAGRGLQLLFYSVGIGQISSEVPQNLSASRPQDRQFILSSKKLLLSDSGFYLCAWAGQGAYTFGSGTRLTVV.

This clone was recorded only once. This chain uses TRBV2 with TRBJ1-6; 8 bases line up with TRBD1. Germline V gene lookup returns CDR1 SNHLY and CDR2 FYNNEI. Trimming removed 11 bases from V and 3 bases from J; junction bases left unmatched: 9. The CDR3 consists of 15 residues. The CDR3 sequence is CAVRGRRDYNSPLHF. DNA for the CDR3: TGTGCCGTCAGGGGGCGTCGGGACTATAATTCACCCCTCCACTTT.

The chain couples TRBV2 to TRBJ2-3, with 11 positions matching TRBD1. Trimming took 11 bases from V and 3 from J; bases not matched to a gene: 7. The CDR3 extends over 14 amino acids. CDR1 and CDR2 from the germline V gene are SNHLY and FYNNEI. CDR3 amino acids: CAYGQGARTDTQYF. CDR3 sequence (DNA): TGTGCCTACGGACAGGGGGCGCGTACAGATACGCAGTATTTT.